A selection of T cell receptor beta chains follows, all from one sample in a study of CD8 T cells in Susac syndrome. TCRdb reanalysed the immunoSEQ multiplex PCR reads using MiXCR and keeps one entry per CDR3 protein. In the table there are 150,000 to 200,000 distinct CDR3 sequences, around 94% of which are singletons. Sample: CD4+ T cells from PBMCs. These receptors were taken from a human donor in good health. The CDR3 runs from the conserved cysteine through the conserved F or W. Each record gives: D gene, clone size, J gene, V gene, CDR3 DNA, CDR3 protein. A D gene is named only where the DNA matches it firmly. Only some rows state a clone size, as once, few, many or a class for expanded clones.

NA,NA,TRBJ1-2,TRBV4-3,TGCGCCAGCAGCCGAGGAGGCAGCGCCTATGGCTACACCTTC,CASSRGGSAYGYTF
NA,once,TRBJ2-7,TRBV20-1,TGCAGTGCTGTGTGGACAGCCTTACACGAGCAGTACTTC,CSAVWTALHEQYF
NA,NA,TRBJ1-2,TRBV7-2,TGTGCCAGCAGCCCGGGGCACAGGAATGGCTACACCTTC,CASSPGHRNGYTF
NA,NA,TRBJ1-1,TRBV3-1,TGTGCCAGCAGCCAAGGTCCCAGGGAGACTGAAGCTTTCTTT,CASSQGPRETEAFF
TRBD2,once,TRBJ2-3,TRBV2,TGTGCCAGCAATCCGCTAGCGGGGATAACAGATACGCAGTATTTT,CASNPLAGITDTQYF
NA,NA,TRBJ1-1,TRBV7-9,TGTGCCAGCAGCTCCCTCCCTGGGAACACTGAAGCTTTCTTT,CASSSLPGNTEAFF
TRBD2,NA,TRBJ2-7,TRBV20-1,TGCAGCGCTACCGGGACTAGCGGAGCCTACGAGCAGTACTTC,CSATGTSGAYEQYF
NA,NA,TRBJ1-1,TRBV29-1,TGCAGCGTTGCCGCATACACTGAAGCTTTCTTT,CSVAAYTEAFF
NA,NA,TRBJ1-6,TRBV10-3,TGTGCCATCAGGACCGCCGCGAATTCACCCCTCCACTTT,CAIRTAANSPLHF
TRBD2,NA,TRBJ2-5,TRBV29-1,TGCAGCGTTGCGGGACTAGTTCAAGAGACCCAGTACTTC,CSVAGLVQETQYF
NA,once,TRBJ2-5,TRBV7-2,TGTGCCAGCAGCTTAGAGGTTCGGCTAGGTTTGTACTTC,CASSLEVRLGLYF
NA,NA,TRBJ2-7,TRBV7-2,TGTGCCAGCAGCCAACACGGACGGGCGTATCCCTACGAGCAGTACTTC,CASSQHGRAYPYEQYF
TRBD2,NA,TRBJ2-3,TRBV7-9,TGTGCCAGCAGCTTCCTGACTAGCGGGGCCCTAGGGGATACGCAGTATTTT,CASSFLTSGALGDTQYF
TRBD2,NA,TRBJ2-5,TRBV6-2/TRBV6-3,TGTGCCAGCAGTTACACGCCCGGAAGATTAGCGGGAGCCCAGTACTTC,CASSYTPGRLAGAQYF
NA,NA,TRBJ1-5,TRBV20-1,TGCAGTGCTCAATCAAGGGGAATTTATCAGCCCCAGCATTTT,CSAQSRGIYQPQHF
TRBD2,NA,TRBJ2-7,TRBV10-3,TGTGCCATCAAAACGGAGGGGACTAGCTACGAGCAGTACTTC,CAIKTEGTSYEQYF
NA,NA,TRBJ2-1,TRBV30,TGTGCCTGGAGTGTAGGGGACACCAAGCAGTTCTTC,CAWSVGDTKQFF
NA,NA,TRBJ2-1,TRBV7-3,TGTGCCAGCAGCGTAATCCACAATCCGTACAGGGAATACAATGAGCAGTTCTTC,CASSVIHNPYREYNEQFF
TRBD1,once,TRBJ2-2,TRBV20-1,TGCAGTGCTAGGGGAGACAGGGTGACACCCACCGGGGAGCTGTTTTTT,CSARGDRVTPTGELFF
NA,once,TRBJ1-1,TRBV4-2,TGTGCCAGCAGAGAACGGGACACGAACACTGAAGCTTTCTTT,CASRERDTNTEAFF
NA,NA,TRBJ1-2,TRBV29-1,TGCAGCGTTCATTTCAACACAAGGTCTGGCTACACCTTC,CSVHFNTRSGYTF
TRBD2,NA,TRBJ2-3,TRBV3-1,TGTGCCAGCAGCTCAGGACTAGCGGGGGCATACCCAGATACGCAGTATTTT,CASSSGLAGAYPDTQYF
TRBD1,NA,TRBJ2-5,TRBV18,TGTGCCAGCTCACTTGACAGGGCGGTTCGAGAGACCCAGTACTTC,CASSLDRAVRETQYF
NA,NA,TRBJ2-1,TRBV12-3/TRBV12-4,TGTGCCAGCAACCCCATTGGGGAAGAGAATGAGCAGTTCTTC,CASNPIGEENEQFF
NA,NA,TRBJ2-7,TRBV10-3,TGTGCCATCAGTGAGGACGGAGACTCCTACGAGCAGTACTTC,CAISEDGDSYEQYF
NA,NA,TRBJ2-1,TRBV7-9,TGTGCCAGCAGCTTCGGGTCAAGGAATGAGCAGTTCTTC,CASSFGSRNEQFF
NA,NA,TRBJ1-2,TRBV4-3,TGCGCCAGCAGCCCCTGGACAGATGGCGCCGAAGGCTACACCTTC,CASSPWTDGAEGYTF
TRBD2,NA,TRBJ2-7,TRBV4-2,TGTGCCAGCAGCTCAACTAGCGGGGGGGCCTACGAGCAGTACTTC,CASSSTSGGAYEQYF
TRBD2,NA,TRBJ2-7,TRBV5-1,TGCGCCAGCAGCCCCGGGACTAGCGGGGGAACCTACGAGCAGTACTTC,CASSPGTSGGTYEQYF
TRBD1,NA,TRBJ2-7,TRBV5-4,TGTGCCAGCAGTCGCACCGGGACAGGGAACGGCGAGCAGTACTTC,CASSRTGTGNGEQYF
NA,NA,TRBJ2-1,TRBV9,TGTGCCAGCAGCTGGGAAGGGGCGTCCAATGAGCAGTTCTTC,CASSWEGASNEQFF
TRBD1,NA,TRBJ1-5,TRBV27,TGTGCCAGCAGTTTATCGACAGGGAGTCAGCCCCAGCATTTT,CASSLSTGSQPQHF
NA,NA,TRBJ2-3,TRBV29-1,TGCAGCGTTTCCGAGGGGACCACTCAGCGGGCCACAGATACGCAGTATTTT,CSVSEGTTQRATDTQYF
NA,NA,TRBJ1-2,TRBV11-2,TGTGCCAGCAGCGTGGACCGTCGATATGGCTACACCTTC,CASSVDRRYGYTF
NA,NA,TRBJ2-3,TRBV30,TGTGCCTGGCTTAGCGCAGATACGCAGTATTTT,CAWLSADTQYF
NA,NA,TRBJ2-3,TRBV29-1,TGCAGCGTTATGGCGTCCGGGCGGGGAGATACGCAGTATTTT,CSVMASGRGDTQYF
NA,NA,TRBJ1-5,TRBV27,TGTGCCAGCAGTTTATCAGGTTATAGCAATCAGCCCCAGCATTTT,CASSLSGYSNQPQHF
TRBD1,NA,TRBJ2-4,TRBV7-6,TGTGCCAGCAGCTCCGACAGGGGAGGAGGAAACATTCAGTACTTC,CASSSDRGGGNIQYF
NA,NA,TRBJ2-1,TRBV12-3/TRBV12-4,TGTGCCAGCAGTTTAGGATTAGGCAATGAGCAGTTCTTC,CASSLGLGNEQFF
NA,NA,TRBJ2-1,TRBV20-1,TGCAGTGCTAGAGTGAACGATGAGCAGTTCTTC,CSARVNDEQFF
NA,NA,TRBJ2-3,TRBV20-1,TGCAGTGCTAGAGGGAGGATCACAGATACGCAGTATTTT,CSARGRITDTQYF